Listed below are T cell receptor beta chains from one sample, sequenced in a study of blood T cell repertoires in COVID-19. Assay: immunoSEQ multiplex PCR; the TCRdb copy retains only in-frame clones and omits some. Here the sample spans around 430,000 clones, approximately 88% being singletons. Sequencing was carried out using peripheral blood. These receptors were obtained from a woman aged 45 to 65 with COVID-19, enrolled during active disease. CDR3s include the opening cysteine and the closing phenylalanine or tryptophan. Fields, in order: J gene, V gene, clone size, D gene, CDR3 DNA, CDR3 protein. A D gene is named only where the DNA matches it firmly. Some rows have no size entry. The others give once, few or many, or a class for an expanded clone.

J: TRBJ2-3
V: TRBV19
size: -
D: TRBD2
DNA: TGTGCCAGTAGTTTAGCGGGGGGTATAACAGATACGCAGTATTTT
CDR3: CASSLAGGITDTQYF

J: TRBJ1-5
V: TRBV24-1
size: -
D: TRBD1
DNA: TGTGCCACCAGTGACCCGGGACAGGGGTCGGGCGGCAATCAGCCCCAGCATTTT
CDR3: CATSDPGQGSGGNQPQHF

J: TRBJ2-7
V: TRBV30
size: -
D: TRBD1
DNA: TGTGCCTGGAATAGGGTGACAGGGGTCGCCGAGCAGTACTTC
CDR3: CAWNRVTGVAEQYF

J: TRBJ1-5
V: TRBV19
size: -
D: TRBD1
DNA: TGTGCCAGTAGTAAGGACAGGGAAAGCAATCAGCCCCAGCATTTT
CDR3: CASSKDRESNQPQHF

J: TRBJ2-7
V: TRBV20-1
size: -
D: TRBD2
DNA: TGCAGTGCCCAGCGGGGGGGGGAGCAGTACTTC
CDR3: CSAQRGGEQYF

J: TRBJ1-5
V: TRBV7-8
size: -
D: TRBD1
DNA: TGTGCCAGCAGCTTAGCGGGAATTGGGACAGCTAGTAGCAATCAGCCCCAGCATTTT
CDR3: CASSLAGIGTASSNQPQHF

J: TRBJ1-5
V: TRBV6-5
size: -
D: -
DNA: TGTGCCAGCAGTTACTCGTTTCGGCAGCCCCAGCATTTT
CDR3: CASSYSFRQPQHF

J: TRBJ1-2
V: TRBV9
size: -
D: TRBD1
DNA: TGTGCCAGCAGCGCCCGGGACAGGCTCTATGGCTACACCTTC
CDR3: CASSARDRLYGYTF

J: TRBJ2-2
V: TRBV19
size: few
D: -
DNA: TGTGCCAGTAGTCACAGGGCCGGGGAGCTGTTTTTT
CDR3: CASSHRAGELFF

J: TRBJ2-7
V: TRBV3-1/TRBV3-2
size: -
D: -
DNA: TGTGCCAGCAGCCACAGTCCAGCGGGCGAGCAGTACTTC
CDR3: CASSHSPAGEQYF

J: TRBJ2-3
V: TRBV29-1
size: once
D: -
DNA: TGCAGCGTCCTACGGTCAGATACGCAGTATTTT
CDR3: CSVLRSDTQYF

J: TRBJ1-1
V: TRBV9
size: -
D: -
DNA: TGTGCCAGCAGCGTAGCTACAGGCACTGAAGCTTTCTTT
CDR3: CASSVATGTEAFF

J: TRBJ2-3
V: TRBV10-2
size: -
D: TRBD1
DNA: TGCGCCAGCCGGGACAGAGGAACAGATACGCAGTATTTT
CDR3: CASRDRGTDTQYF

J: TRBJ2-1
V: TRBV12-3/TRBV12-4
size: -
D: -
DNA: TGTGCCAGCAGTTTCTCGGGAAATGAGCAGTTCTTC
CDR3: CASSFSGNEQFF

J: TRBJ1-2
V: TRBV9
size: -
D: -
DNA: TGTGCCAGCAGCGCCAAGGCCACGGGTGGCTACACCTTC
CDR3: CASSAKATGGYTF

J: TRBJ1-1
V: TRBV4-2
size: -
D: TRBD1
DNA: TGTGCCAGCAGCCAACAACCGGGACAGGGGGACACTGAAGCTTTCTTT
CDR3: CASSQQPGQGDTEAFF

J: TRBJ2-3
V: TRBV6-5
size: once
D: TRBD2
DNA: TGTGCCAGCAGTTTGCTCGGGGGGGCGAGCACAGATACGCAGTATTTT
CDR3: CASSLLGGASTDTQYF

J: TRBJ1-5
V: TRBV12-5
size: once
D: TRBD1
DNA: TGTGCTAGTGGTTTGGACAGGGGTTATAGCAATCAGCCCCAGCATTTT
CDR3: CASGLDRGYSNQPQHF

J: TRBJ2-1
V: TRBV6-1
size: -
D: TRBD2
DNA: TGTGCCAGCAGTGAAGTGAGGCTAGCGGGGGCCTACAATGAGCAGTTCTTC
CDR3: CASSEVRLAGAYNEQFF

J: TRBJ2-7
V: TRBV5-6
size: -
D: -
DNA: TGTGCCAGCAGCTTGGGGTTAGTTCCCTACGAGCAGTACTTC
CDR3: CASSLGLVPYEQYF

J: TRBJ1-6
V: TRBV5-1
size: once
D: TRBD1
DNA: TGCGCCAGCAGCCCGAGACAGGGGGCTAATTCACCCCTCCACTTT
CDR3: CASSPRQGANSPLHF

J: TRBJ1-1
V: TRBV6-5
size: -
D: -
DNA: TGTGCCAGCAGTTACTCAGGGGCCGGGGGACGGGAAGCTTTCTTT
CDR3: CASSYSGAGGREAFF

J: TRBJ1-1
V: TRBV30
size: -
D: -
DNA: TGTGCCTGGAGTCAGGGATGGACTGAAGCTTTCTTT
CDR3: CAWSQGWTEAFF

J: TRBJ1-2
V: TRBV6-5
size: -
D: TRBD1
DNA: TGTGCCAGCAGCCCCGGACAGGGAGTGGGAGGCTACACCTTC
CDR3: CASSPGQGVGGYTF

J: TRBJ1-2
V: TRBV2
size: -
D: TRBD1
DNA: TGTGCCAGCAGTGAAAGGACAGGGGACCCCTATGGCTACACCTTC
CDR3: CASSERTGDPYGYTF

J: TRBJ1-1
V: TRBV7-9
size: -
D: -
DNA: TGTGCCAGCAGCCCAGGGGTCTTAGGTGCTTTCTTT
CDR3: CASSPGVLGAFF

J: TRBJ2-2
V: TRBV9
size: -
D: TRBD2
DNA: TGTGCCAGCAGCCTTCGCGCGGGAGGGACCGGGGAGCTGTTTTTT
CDR3: CASSLRAGGTGELFF

J: TRBJ2-7
V: TRBV9
size: once
D: TRBD2
DNA: TGTGCCAGCAGCGTAGAACTAGCGGGGATCCACGAGCAGTACTTC
CDR3: CASSVELAGIHEQYF

J: TRBJ1-4
V: TRBV12-5
size: -
D: TRBD1
DNA: TGTGCTAGTGGTTTGGGGATAGGACAGGGGCTTTCGAGCGAAAAACTGTTTTTT
CDR3: CASGLGIGQGLSSEKLFF

J: TRBJ2-5
V: TRBV20-1
size: -
D: -
DNA: TGCAGTGCGACACAAGAGACCCAGTACTTC
CDR3: CSATQETQYF

J: TRBJ2-5
V: TRBV7-9
size: -
D: -
DNA: TGTGCCAGCAGCTGGGTTGGAGGGCTACAAGAGACCCAGTACTTC
CDR3: CASSWVGGLQETQYF

J: TRBJ1-4
V: TRBV5-1
size: -
D: TRBD1
DNA: TGCGCCAGCAGACAGTACAGGGGCACGATGGAAGGGGCTCGAAATGAAAAACTGTTTTTT
CDR3: CASRQYRGTMEGARNEKLFF

J: TRBJ2-2
V: TRBV5-5
size: -
D: TRBD1
DNA: TGTGCCACCGAGGGACAGCCCACCGGGGAGCTGTTTTTT
CDR3: CATEGQPTGELFF

J: TRBJ2-1
V: TRBV10-3
size: -
D: -
DNA: TGTGCCACCCATGGTGACCCCGGGGATGAGCAGTTCTTC
CDR3: CATHGDPGDEQFF

J: TRBJ2-2
V: TRBV6-5
size: -
D: -
DNA: TGTGCCAGCAGCGACATGACTAGTTACACCGGGGAGCTGTTTTTT
CDR3: CASSDMTSYTGELFF

J: TRBJ1-4
V: TRBV10-2
size: -
D: -
DNA: TGCGCCAGCAGTGAGGGTAGCCTGGCAAGCGAAAAACTGTTTTTT
CDR3: CASSEGSLASEKLFF

J: TRBJ1-2
V: TRBV29-1
size: once
D: TRBD1
DNA: TGCAGCGTACCGGGACAGGGAGGCTATGGCTACACCTTC
CDR3: CSVPGQGGYGYTF

J: TRBJ1-1
V: TRBV19
size: -
D: TRBD1
DNA: TGTGCCAGTAGTACGGGGACAGAGAACACTGAAGCTTTCTTT
CDR3: CASSTGTENTEAFF

J: TRBJ1-2
V: TRBV7-9
size: -
D: -
DNA: TGTGCCAGCAGCTCCGGGAGTCATAATGGCTACACCTTC
CDR3: CASSSGSHNGYTF

J: TRBJ2-6
V: TRBV5-4
size: -
D: TRBD1
DNA: TGTGCCAGCAGCGACCGGGACAGGGGGTTTGGTGGGGCCAACGTCCTGACTTTC
CDR3: CASSDRDRGFGGANVLTF

J: TRBJ1-5
V: TRBV4-1
size: -
D: TRBD1
DNA: TGCGCCAGCAGCTCTTACCGGGACAGGGAAGGCAATCAGCCCCAGCATTTT
CDR3: CASSSYRDREGNQPQHF

J: TRBJ1-6
V: TRBV5-1
size: -
D: -
DNA: TGCGCCAGCCGACCGGGACACCTGGATAATTCACCCCTCCACTTT
CDR3: CASRPGHLDNSPLHF

J: TRBJ2-3
V: TRBV6-4
size: -
D: -
DNA: TGTGCCAGCAGTGACTCTCCAGGGGATACGCAGTATTTT
CDR3: CASSDSPGDTQYF

J: TRBJ2-7
V: TRBV9
size: once
D: TRBD1
DNA: TGTGCCAGCAGCGTAGGAGGACAGGCCTACGAGCAGTACTTC
CDR3: CASSVGGQAYEQYF

J: TRBJ2-3
V: TRBV13
size: -
D: TRBD1
DNA: TGTGCCTCCTCCGGGACAGTGATTACAGATACGCAGTATTTT
CDR3: CASSGTVITDTQYF

J: TRBJ2-7
V: TRBV9
size: few
D: TRBD1
DNA: TGTGCCAGCAGCGTAGTCGGATTGCCAGGGGGCTACGAGCAGTACTTC
CDR3: CASSVVGLPGGYEQYF

J: TRBJ2-1
V: TRBV4-1
size: once
D: -
DNA: TGCGCCAGCAGCCAAGAGCCCGGGGCCGTTACCGGGACACCTTTCGACAATGAGCAGTTCTTC
CDR3: CASSQEPGAVTGTPFDNEQFF

J: TRBJ2-2
V: TRBV14
size: -
D: TRBD1
DNA: TGTGCCAGCAGCCCCCGACAGGGATGGACCGGGGAGCTGTTTTTT
CDR3: CASSPRQGWTGELFF

J: TRBJ2-2
V: TRBV15
size: -
D: -
DNA: TGTGCCACCAGCACCGACTTGCGGGTGGCCGGGGAGCTGTTTTTT
CDR3: CATSTDLRVAGELFF

J: TRBJ1-2
V: TRBV30
size: -
D: TRBD1
DNA: TGTGCCTGGAGTACCCGACAGGGAGGAAGCTACACCTTC
CDR3: CAWSTRQGGSYTF

J: TRBJ2-3
V: TRBV9
size: -
D: -
DNA: TGTGCCAGCAGCGTAGCGGTGTATGCAGATACGCAGTATTTT
CDR3: CASSVAVYADTQYF

J: TRBJ2-7
V: TRBV7-9
size: -
D: -
DNA: TGTGCCAGCAGCTTAGTTCCCCACTCCCTCGGTTCTTACGAGCAGTACTTC
CDR3: CASSLVPHSLGSYEQYF